These 27 T cell receptor beta chains originate from one sample sequenced in a study of graft-versus-host responses after intestinal transplantation. Clones were sequenced by immunoSEQ multiplex PCR, and TCRdb holds only the in-frame ones, with some missing. The table has more than 10,000 clones, roughly a third seen once. The specimen was alloreactive CD4+ T cells from a mixed lymphocyte reaction culture, collected before transplantation. The subset: CFSE-low proliferating T cells sorted from roughly 6-day pre-transplant mixed lymphocyte reaction (GvH or HvG direction). The receptors stem from a human patient who was an organ donor for intestinal transplantation.

The chain couples TRBV7-3 to TRBJ2-3, with D perhaps TRBD2 (6 bases). Germline CDR1 is SGHTA and CDR2 is FQGTGA. The CDR3 totals 17 residues. The germline V and J ends were trimmed by 5 bases and 4 bases, with 22 bases remaining between them. Written as DNA, the CDR3 is TGTGCCAGCAGCCAGCGCGGAGGGGTCGAGGGTGCAGATACGCAGTATTTT. This gives the protein CASSQRGGVEGADTQYF.

This sequence joins TRBV19 and TRBJ1-2; D unresolved. The CDR3 has 11 residues. CDR1 is LNHDA, CDR2 SQIVND, per germline (reference sequence). V dropped 6 bases and J dropped 2 bases, with 4 bases sitting between them. CDR3 in amino acids: CASRGNYGYTF. In DNA form, the CDR3 reads TGTGCCAGTAGGGGCAACTATGGCTACACCTTC.

This clone has a handful of counts. The chain combines TRBV4-2 with TRBJ2-3, with 12 bases fitting TRBD1. CDR3 length equals 16 residues. Germline V lookup: CDR1 LGHNA, CDR2 YNFKEQ. Trimming removed 1 base from V and 4 bases from J; junction bases left unmatched: 3. The DNA of the CDR3 is TGTGCCAGCAGCCAAGGGGGGACAGGGGGCGCAGATACGCAGTATTTT. Amino acids: CASSQGGTGGADTQYF.

This chain joins TRBV5-6 and TRBJ2-1; 7 nucleotides match TRBD1. After removal of 3 bases from V and 13 bases from J, the junction contained 4 bases not matched to a gene. The CDR3 spans 11 residues. The germline V gene has CDR1 SGHDT and CDR2 YYEEEE. Here the CDR3 reads CASSSRGLQFF. CDR3 in DNA: TGTGCCAGCAGCTCGAGGGGGCTCCAGTTCTTC.

The chain joins TRBV5-1 to TRBJ2-7; TRBD1 aligns across 11 bases. The V segment lost 4 bases and the J segment 7 bases; nucleotides outside the gene matches: 13. Germline V gives CDR1 SGHRS, CDR2 YFSETQ. The CDR3 length is 16 residues. CDR3: CASSPIVRDRGEEQYF. For the CDR3, the DNA is TGCGCCAGCAGCCCGATCGTCCGGGACAGGGGGGAAGAGCAGTACTTC. The complete variable domain, with remaining parts taken from reference TRBV5-1 and TRBJ2-7, reads KAGVTQTPRYLIKTRGQQVTLSCSPISGHRSVSWYQQTPGQGLQFLFEYFSETQRNKGNFPGRFSGRQFSNSRSEMNVSTLELGDSALYLCASSPIVRDRGEEQYFGPGTRLTVT.

This clone was found a few times. The gene calls are TRBV4-1 and TRBJ1-6; TRBD1 might be the D (5 bases). V was cut by 0 bases and J by 5 bases, with 11 bases left in between. Germline V lookup: CDR1 MGHRA, CDR2 YSYEKL. The CDR3 is made up of 16 amino acids. The CDR3 region has the DNA TGCGCCAGCAGCCAAGATTCGGGACTGAATAATTCACCCCTCCACTTT. This gives the protein CASSQDSGLNNSPLHF.

This clone was detected only a few times. The chain joins TRBV11-2 to TRBJ2-7, with 12 bases aligning to TRBD1. The J segment lost 3 bases and the V segment lost 3 bases, leaving 9 bases of the junction unmatched. Germline V gene data show CDR1 as SGHAT and CDR2 as FQNNGV. The CDR3 spans 17 residues. This CDR3 reads CASSFLMGQGALYEQYF. Written as DNA, the CDR3 is TGTGCCAGCAGCTTTCTGATGGGACAGGGGGCCCTCTACGAGCAGTACTTC.

V is TRBV6-6 and J is TRBJ2-1, with 7 bases aligning to TRBD1. The CDR3 has 13 amino acids. Germline loops: CDR1 MNHNY, CDR2 SVGAGI (reference sequence). V shed 7 bases and J 3 bases; nucleotides not matched to a gene: 3. The CDR3 DNA reads as TGTGCCAGCAAGGGACAGAACTACAATGAGCAGTTCTTC. Translation: CASKGQNYNEQFF.

This chain connects TRBV4-2 to TRBJ2-3; 11 nucleotides line up with TRBD2. The germline V gene encodes CDR1 LGHNA and CDR2 YNFKEQ. Germline trimming cut 1 base from V and 2 bases from J; bases unmatched to any gene: 17. The CDR3 covers 21 residues. The CDR3 protein is CASSQGMGLAGGRALTDTQYF. DNA of the CDR3: TGTGCCAGCAGCCAAGGAATGGGGCTAGCGGGGGGCCGAGCCCTCACAGATACGCAGTATTTT.

The chain employs TRBV5-1 and TRBJ1-2; TRBD1 matches at 10 bases. The CDR3 loop spans 14 amino acids. The ends lost 3 bases at V and 5 bases at J; junction bases unmatched: 4. Germline V lookup: CDR1 SGHRS, CDR2 YFSETQ. The DNA for the CDR3 is TGCGCCAGCAGCTCGACAGGGGGCGGGTATGGCTACACCTTC. Translation: CASSSTGGGYGYTF.

The CDR3 DNA sequence: TGCGCCAGTCTCAGGGGGGAGACCCAGTACTTC. Translation gives CASLRGETQYF. The V gene is TRBV23-1, the J gene TRBJ2-5, with 7 bases identical to TRBD1. TRBV23-1 is given ORF status, its function remaining uncertain. This CDR3 contains 11 residues. J gave up 5 bases and V 9 bases, and 3 bases lay outside the gene matches.

This clone has more than one count but fewer than ten. The J gene is TRBJ2-4, the V gene TRBV5-1, with TRBD1 matching 8 bases. In germline, CDR1 is SGHRS, CDR2 YFSETQ. Germline trimming cut 4 bases from V and 6 bases from J; bases unmatched to any gene: 6. The CDR3 is 14 amino acids. CDR3 sequence reads: CASSPDRVGNIQYF. DNA of the CDR3: TGCGCCAGCAGCCCGGACAGGGTGGGAAACATTCAGTACTTC.

This rearrangement joins TRBV5-5 to TRBJ2-5; the match to TRBD2 covers 9 bases. TRBJ2-7 matches the DNA end more closely, so the J call is doubtful. The CDR3 contains 14 residues. CDR1 and CDR2 (germline): SGHKS, YYEKEE (reference sequence). The CDR3 reads CASSFGGGAYEQYF. DNA for the CDR3: TGTGCCAGCAGCTTCGGCGGGGGGGCCTACGAGCAGTACTTC.

This sequence joins TRBV9 and TRBJ2-2; 12 positions agree with TRBD2. This CDR3 comprises 16 residues. Trimming cost V 3 bases and J 6 bases; bases outside gene matches: 6. The germline CDR1 and CDR2 sequences are SGDLS and YYNGEE. CDR3 loop: CASSGRSSGGAGELFF. The CDR3 region has the DNA TGTGCCAGCAGCGGACGCTCTAGCGGGGGGGCCGGGGAGCTGTTTTTT.

In this sample, this clone turned up a few times. The chain uses TRBV7-2 and TRBJ2-5; 9 bases match TRBD2. Germline CDR1 is SGHTA and CDR2 is FQGNSA. V shed 3 bases, J shed 5 bases, and the junction held 7 bases outside the gene matches. The CDR3 covers 15 residues. The CDR3 DNA is TGTGCCAGCAGCTTTGGGGCGGGGGGGCCCGAGACCCAGTACTTC. It yields the protein CASSFGAGGPETQYF.

This clone qualifies as medium-sized (0.01 to 0.1%). This chain links TRBV27 with TRBJ1-5, with 7 positions matching TRBD1. Trimming cost V 8 bases and J 2 bases; bases outside gene matches: 6. This CDR3 has 14 residues. Germline CDR1 reads MNHEY; CDR2 reads SMNVEV (reference sequence). This CDR3 reads CASGNRGGNQPQHF. The CDR3 nucleotides read TGTGCCAGCGGAAACAGGGGAGGCAATCAGCCCCAGCATTTT.

This clone was found a few times. V gene TRBV10-3 combines with J gene TRBJ1-2; 7 bases are a match to TRBD1. Germline assignment: CDR1 ENHRY and CDR2 SYGVKD. V lost 8 bases and J lost 5; bases outside the gene matches: 17. This CDR3 contains 16 residues. The CDR3 DNA is TGTGCCATCGGCGGACCCCAGACAGGGATAAGTTATGGCTACACCTTC. Translated: CAIGGPQTGISYGYTF.

This clone was seen only a few times. This chain links TRBV5-5 with TRBJ2-7; 9 bases map to TRBD1. CDR1 SGHKS and CDR2 YYEKEE come from the germline V gene (reference sequence). This CDR3 is built from 15 residues. The V gene end was trimmed by 4 bases and the J gene end by 3 bases; junction bases not matched to a gene: 8. The CDR3 sequence: CASSPTQGAGYEQYF. CDR3 DNA: TGTGCCAGCAGCCCCACACAGGGGGCTGGCTACGAGCAGTACTTC.

This clone was seen a handful of times. This chain joins TRBV10-3 and TRBJ2-1; D is undetermined. CDR1 ENHRY and CDR2 SYGVKD come from the germline V gene. Trimming left V 7 bases short and J 0 bases short, with 7 bases between. This CDR3 has 13 residues. This CDR3 is CAIKRSSYNEQFF. DNA of the CDR3: TGTGCCATCAAACGGAGCTCCTACAATGAGCAGTTCTTC.

This clone was counted between two and nine times. The genes are TRBV4-1 and TRBJ2-4; D gene uncertain. Trimming took off 4 bases at V and 0 bases at J, with 10 bases between the two ends. The CDR3 is 15 residues long. Germline V gene lookup returns CDR1 MGHRA and CDR2 YSYEKL. The DNA of the CDR3 is TGCGCCAGCAGCCGAACAGAACTAGCCAAAAACATTCAGTACTTC. This encodes CASSRTELAKNIQYF.

This clone was seen more than once but under ten times. This chain uses TRBV7-2 with TRBJ2-7, with 8 bases aligning to TRBD2. This CDR3 is built from 16 residues. Losses at the gene ends were 5 bases for V and 7 bases for J; bases not matched to a gene: 16. Germline values: CDR1 SGHTA, CDR2 FQGNSA. The CDR3 protein is CASSRERSGAGVEQYF. DNA of the CDR3: TGTGCCAGCAGCCGGGAGCGTAGCGGGGCGGGAGTAGAGCAGTACTTC.

This clone was recorded a few times. The rearrangement links TRBV7-2 to TRBJ1-1; D might be TRBD1 (5 bases). The CDR3 covers 12 residues. Germline V lookup: CDR1 SGHTA, CDR2 FQGNSA. V lost 5 bases and J 7 bases, leaving 11 bases between the germline ends. Written as DNA, the CDR3 is TGTGCCAGCAGCCCAGGGTGGGGTGAAGCTTTCTTT. The encoded protein is CASSPGWGEAFF.

This clone is labeled medium-sized. This rearrangement joins TRBV2 to TRBJ1-3; tentatively, D is TRBD1 (6 bases). The germline V gene encodes CDR1 SNHLY and CDR2 FYNNEI. With 9 bases removed from V and 2 bases from J, the gap between germline ends came to 11 bases. This CDR3 is 13 amino acids long. The CDR3 here is CASQRTAGNTIYF. The CDR3, as DNA: TGTGCCAGTCAAAGGACAGCTGGAAACACCATATATTTT.

The chain combines TRBV5-5 with TRBJ2-1; TRBD2 is a possible D gene (5 bases). V gave up 0 bases and J gave up 10 bases, with 11 bases separating them. CDR3 length: 13 residues. Germline V gene data show CDR1 as SGHKS and CDR2 as YYEKEE (reference sequence). CDR3 in DNA: TGTGCCAGCAGCTTGGGCGGGCTTAGGGAGCAGTTCTTC. It is translated as CASSLGGLREQFF. Using reference TRBV5-5 and TRBJ2-1 for the parts outside the CDR3, the full variable domain is DAGVTQSPTHLIKTRGQQVTLRCSPISGHKSVSWYQQVLGQGPQFIFQYYEKEERGRGNFPDRFSARQFPNYSSELNVNALLLGDSALYLCASSLGGLREQFFGPGTRLTVL.

This clone was found a few times. The rearrangement joins TRBV5-6 to TRBJ2-1, with 9 bases identical to TRBD2. The CDR3 runs to 17 residues. The V segment lost 4 bases and the J segment 5 bases; nucleotides outside the gene matches: 13. Germline V lookup: CDR1 SGHDT, CDR2 YYEEEE. The CDR3 is CASSPPRGAGGHNEQFF. CDR3 bases: TGTGCCAGCAGCCCACCTCGGGGAGCGGGGGGTCACAATGAGCAGTTCTTC.

This clone was observed a few times. V and J are TRBV5-5 and TRBJ1-2, with a tentative D call TRBD1 (5 bases). The CDR3 sequence is 14 residues long. The V end lost 0 bases, the J end lost 5 bases, and 11 bases lay between the germline ends. CDR1 and CDR2 (germline): SGHKS, YYEKEE (reference sequence). CDR3 protein: CASSLVSGWYGYTF. The CDR3 DNA reads TGTGCCAGCAGCTTGGTTTCAGGGTGGTATGGCTACACCTTC.

The chain carries TRBV7-2 and TRBJ1-3; D may be TRBD1 (5 bases). The CDR3 sequence is 17 residues long. Germline V gene lookup returns CDR1 SGHTA and CDR2 FQGNSA. V was cut by 5 bases and J by 2 bases, with 19 bases left in between. The CDR3 DNA sequence: TGTGCCAGCAGCCGAATGGGGGGGGGAAACGCTGGAAACACCATATATTTT. This translates into CASSRMGGGNAGNTIYF.